This T cell receptor (beta chain) came from a study of shared clonotypes between healthy human individuals. The study drew its donors from healthy HIV-negative adults without recent acute infections or vaccinations. All participating donors were Caucasian adults from Nashville, Tennessee. Assay used: immunoSEQ multiplex PCR; TCRdb lists only in-frame clones, some missing. The sample lists 2 million to 2.5 million clones, under 97% occurring once. In germline, CDR1 is SQVTM, CDR2 ANQGSEA. V lost 5 bases and J 1 base, leaving 8 bases between the germline ends. There are 12 residues in the CDR3. V gene TRBV29-1 combines with J gene TRBJ2-5; D is possibly TRBD1 or TRBD2 (5 bases each). The TCR sequence derives from a man between 18 and 35 years old in good health. Sequenced material: naive CD4+ T cells sorted from blood. As for subset: CD45RA+ positively selected. The CDR3 DNA reads TGCAGCGTTAGGGGAGCCCAAGAGACCCAGTACTTC. Protein: CSVRGAQETQYF.